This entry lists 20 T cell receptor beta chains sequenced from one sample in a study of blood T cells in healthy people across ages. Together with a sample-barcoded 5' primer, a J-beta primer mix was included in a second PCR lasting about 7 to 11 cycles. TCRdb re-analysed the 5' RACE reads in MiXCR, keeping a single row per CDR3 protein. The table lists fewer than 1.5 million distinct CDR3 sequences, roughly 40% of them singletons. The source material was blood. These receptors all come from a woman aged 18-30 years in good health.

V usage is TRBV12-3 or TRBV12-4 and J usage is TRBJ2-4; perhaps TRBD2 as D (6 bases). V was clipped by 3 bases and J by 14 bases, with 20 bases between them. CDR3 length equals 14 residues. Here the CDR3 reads CASSFGQAGRSEYF. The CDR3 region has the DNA TGTGCCAGCAGTTTCGGTCAAGCCGGGAGATCTGAGTACTTC.

The CDR3 is CASSRGGGVEEAFF. CDR3 nucleotide sequence: TGTGCCAGCAGCCGAGGGGGAGGGGTGGAAGAAGCTTTCTTT. The rearrangement uses TRBV7-6 and TRBJ1-1; D might be TRBD1 (6 bases). CDR3 length: 14 residues. Trimming left V 5 bases short and J 8 bases short, with 18 bases between. Germline V gene lookup returns CDR1 SGHVS and CDR2 FNYEAQ.

The CDR3 DNA sequence: TGTGCCAGCAGTTTCCGGGACAGGGTCAATGAGCAGTTCTTC. This translates into CASSFRDRVNEQFF. This sequence joins TRBV6-2 or TRBV6-3 and TRBJ2-1; the match to TRBD1 covers 9 bases. CDR1 is MNHEY, CDR2 SVGEGT, per germline. After removal of 4 bases from V and 6 bases from J, the junction contained 4 bases not matched to a gene. This CDR3 spans 14 amino acids.

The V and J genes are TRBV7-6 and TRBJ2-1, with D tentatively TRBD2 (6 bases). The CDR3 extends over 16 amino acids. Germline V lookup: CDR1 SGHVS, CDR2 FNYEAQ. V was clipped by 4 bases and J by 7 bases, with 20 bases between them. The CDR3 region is CASSSGPSERVNEQFF. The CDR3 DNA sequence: TGTGCCAGCAGCTCTGGCCCCTCCGAGCGGGTGAATGAGCAGTTCTTC.

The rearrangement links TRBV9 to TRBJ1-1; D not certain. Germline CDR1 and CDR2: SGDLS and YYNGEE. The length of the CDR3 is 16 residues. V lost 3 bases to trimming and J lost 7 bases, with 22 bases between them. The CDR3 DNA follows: TGTGCCAGCAGCGAATCACTACAGTGGAATACTGATGAAGCTTTCTTT. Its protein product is CASSESLQWNTDEAFF.

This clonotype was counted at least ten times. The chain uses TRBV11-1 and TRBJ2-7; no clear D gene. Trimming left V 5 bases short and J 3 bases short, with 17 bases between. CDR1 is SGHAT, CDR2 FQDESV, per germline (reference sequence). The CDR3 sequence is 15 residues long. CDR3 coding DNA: TGTGCCAGCAGCCCCTACGGCTCTGATCTCTACGAGCAGTACTTC. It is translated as CASSPYGSDLYEQYF.

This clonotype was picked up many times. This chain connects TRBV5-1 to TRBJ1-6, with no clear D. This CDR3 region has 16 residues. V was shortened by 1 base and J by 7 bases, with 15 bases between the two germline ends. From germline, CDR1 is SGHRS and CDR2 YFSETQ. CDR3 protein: CASSLIPGGKNSPLHF. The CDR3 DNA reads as TGCGCCAGCAGCTTGATCCCCGGCGGGAAAAATTCACCCCTCCACTTT.

DNA for the CDR3: TGCGCCAGCAGCCAAGTCCTGGTGGCCAGTTTGAATACGCAGTATTTT. Its protein product is CASSQVLVASLNTQYF. V gene TRBV4-1 combines with J gene TRBJ2-3, with no clear D. The V end was cut by 1 base, the J end by 7 bases, with 18 bases between. The CDR3 extends over 16 amino acids. Germline-derived CDR1 and CDR2 are MGHRA and YSYEKL.

CDR3 loop: CASSLSDVSILFF. In DNA, the CDR3 is TGTGCCAGCAGCCTCTCGGACGTATCAATACTGTTTTTT. This chain links TRBV9 with TRBJ1-4; D uncertain. Trimming cost V 4 bases and J 13 bases, with 17 bases left between them. Germline V gene lookup returns CDR1 SGDLS and CDR2 YYNGEE. CDR3 length: 13 residues.

The CDR3 loop is CASSYAAGEPYEQYF. CDR3 coding DNA: TGTGCCAGCAGTTACGCGGCAGGGGAGCCCTACGAGCAGTACTTC. The chain uses TRBV6-5 and TRBJ2-7; maybe TRBD1 (6 bases). The germline gives CDR1 MNHEY, CDR2 SVGAGI. The CDR3 covers 15 residues. V was trimmed by 2 bases and J by 2 bases, leaving 13 bases between them.

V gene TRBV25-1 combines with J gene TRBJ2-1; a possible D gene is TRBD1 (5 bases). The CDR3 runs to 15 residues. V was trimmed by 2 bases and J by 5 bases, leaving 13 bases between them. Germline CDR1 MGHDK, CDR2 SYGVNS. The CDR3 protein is CASSEGAGYNNEQFF. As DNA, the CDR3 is TGTGCCAGCAGTGAAGGGGCAGGGTATAACAATGAGCAGTTCTTC. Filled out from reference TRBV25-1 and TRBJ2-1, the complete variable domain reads EADIYQTPRYLVIGTGKKITLECSQTMGHDKMYWYQQDPGMELHLIHYSYGVNSTEKGDLSSESTVSRIRTEHFPLTLESARPSHTSQYLCASSEGAGYNNEQFFGPGTRLTVL.

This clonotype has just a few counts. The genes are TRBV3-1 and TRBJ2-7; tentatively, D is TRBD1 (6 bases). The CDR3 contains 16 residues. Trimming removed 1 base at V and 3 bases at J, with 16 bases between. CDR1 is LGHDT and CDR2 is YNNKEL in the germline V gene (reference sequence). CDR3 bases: TGTGCCAGCAGCCAAGCTGGGCTATTACAGGGCTACGAGCAGTACTTC. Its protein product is CASSQAGLLQGYEQYF.

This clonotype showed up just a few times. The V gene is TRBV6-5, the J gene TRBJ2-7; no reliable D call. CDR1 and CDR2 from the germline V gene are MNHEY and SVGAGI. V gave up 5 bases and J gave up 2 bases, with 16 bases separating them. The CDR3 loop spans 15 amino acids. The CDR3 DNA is TGTGCCAGCAGTACCCGCGGTAGCCGACCCTACGAGCAGTACTTC. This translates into CASSTRGSRPYEQYF.

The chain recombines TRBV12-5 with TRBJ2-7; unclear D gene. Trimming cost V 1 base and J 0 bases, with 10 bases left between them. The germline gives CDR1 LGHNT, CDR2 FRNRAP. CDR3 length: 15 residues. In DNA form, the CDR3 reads TGTGCTAGTGGTTTGGGTCTCGTGAGCTCCTACGAGCAGTACTTC. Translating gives CASGLGLVSSYEQYF.

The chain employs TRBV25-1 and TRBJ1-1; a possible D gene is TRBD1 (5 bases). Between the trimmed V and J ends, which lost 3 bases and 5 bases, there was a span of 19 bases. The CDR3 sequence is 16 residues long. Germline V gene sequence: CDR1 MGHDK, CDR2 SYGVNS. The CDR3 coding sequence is TGTGCCAGCAGTGACCCAACTTCCGGGGCGAGAACTGAAGCTTTCTTT. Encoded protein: CASSDPTSGARTEAFF. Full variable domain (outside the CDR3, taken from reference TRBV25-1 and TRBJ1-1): EADIYQTPRYLVIGTGKKITLECSQTMGHDKMYWYQQDPGMELHLIHYSYGVNSTEKGDLSSESTVSRIRTEHFPLTLESARPSHTSQYLCASSDPTSGARTEAFFGQGTRLTVV.

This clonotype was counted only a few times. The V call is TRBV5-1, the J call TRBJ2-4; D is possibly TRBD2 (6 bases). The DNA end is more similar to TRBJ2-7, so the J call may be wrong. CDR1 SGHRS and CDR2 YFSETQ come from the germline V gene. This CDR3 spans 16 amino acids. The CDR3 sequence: CASSLASGVGRGEQYF. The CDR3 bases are TGCGCCAGCAGCCTGGCTTCGGGGGTTGGAAGGGGCGAGCAGTACTTC.

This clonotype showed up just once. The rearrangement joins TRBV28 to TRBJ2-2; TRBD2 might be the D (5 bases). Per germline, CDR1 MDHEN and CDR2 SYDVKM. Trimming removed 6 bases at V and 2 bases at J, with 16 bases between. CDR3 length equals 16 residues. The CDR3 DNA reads TGTGCCAGCAGGAGATCCGGACTGGGCAACACCGGGGAGCTGTTTTTT. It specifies CASRRSGLGNTGELFF. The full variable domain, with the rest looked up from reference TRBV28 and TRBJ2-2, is DVKVTQSSRYLVKRTGEKVFLECVQDMDHENMFWYRQDPGLGLRLIYFSYDVKMKEKGDIPEGYSVSREKKERFSLILESASTNQTSMYLCASRRSGLGNTGELFFGEGSRLTVL.

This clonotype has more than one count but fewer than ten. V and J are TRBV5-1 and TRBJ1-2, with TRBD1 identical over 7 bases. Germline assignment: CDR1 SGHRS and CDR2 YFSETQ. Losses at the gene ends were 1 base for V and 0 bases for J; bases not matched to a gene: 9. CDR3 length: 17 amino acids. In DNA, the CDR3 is TGCGCCAGCAGCTTGCCAGGGGGGGGACAGACTAACTATGGCTACACCTTC. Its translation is CASSLPGGGQTNYGYTF.

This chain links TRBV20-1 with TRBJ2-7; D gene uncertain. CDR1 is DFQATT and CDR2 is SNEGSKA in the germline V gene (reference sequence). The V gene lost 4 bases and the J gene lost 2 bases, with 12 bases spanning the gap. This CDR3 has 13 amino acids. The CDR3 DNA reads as TGCAGTGCTATTCTTAACTTGACCTACGAGCAGTACTTC. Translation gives CSAILNLTYEQYF.

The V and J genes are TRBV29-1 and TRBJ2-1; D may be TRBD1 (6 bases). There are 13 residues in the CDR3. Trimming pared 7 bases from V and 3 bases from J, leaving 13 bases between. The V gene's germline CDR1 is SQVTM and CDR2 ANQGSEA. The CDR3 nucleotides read TGCAGCGCGAGGGCGGACAGCTACAATGAGCAGTTCTTC. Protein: CSARADSYNEQFF.